This T cell receptor beta chain was documented in a study of OX40 agonist ivuxolimab in advanced cancers. General observations from the study: By week 6 at 0.1 to 3.0 mg/kg, blood CD4+ and CD8+ T cells had expanded clonally. Normalized T-cell clonal expansion was also low in a subset of nonresponders.

The sample holds one count of this clone. Its antigen is as yet unknown. Using immunoSEQ multiplex PCR, the repertoire was profiled, and TCRdb retains in-frame clones only, with some absent. Counted here are tens of thousands of clones, 83% occurring once; the ten biggest clones make up 3% to 3.5%. This CDR3 comprises 16 residues. Germline V gene data show CDR1 as MNHEY and CDR2 as SVGAGI. The V gene lost 0 bases and the J gene lost 5 bases, with 15 bases spanning the gap. The chain has TRBV6-5 and TRBJ2-3; possible D gene TRBD1, 7 bases. The sequences come from CD4+ or CD8+ T cells sorted from blood, collected in a trial of the OX40 agonist ivuxolimab. This TCR was sampled from an adult with an advanced solid tumor such as melanoma, head and neck, liver or kidney cancer. CDR3 sequence: CASSYSRLRGEDTQYF. In nucleotides, the CDR3 is TGTGCCAGCAGTTACTCGAGGCTCAGGGGGGAAGATACGCAGTATTTT.